These 4 T cell receptor beta chains were sequenced from one sample in a study of T cell responses to AZD1222 COVID-19 vaccine. Clones were sequenced by immunoSEQ multiplex PCR, and TCRdb holds only the in-frame ones, with some missing. Of 140,000 to 150,000 clones listed, 85% to 95% are singletons. Sequencing used peripheral blood, obtained after recovery from COVID-19. Receptor source: an adult who had recovered from COVID-19.

This chain connects TRBV7-3 to TRBJ2-3; 13 bases map to TRBD2. V shed 2 bases, J shed 4 bases, and the junction held 0 bases outside the gene matches. The CDR3 extends over 15 amino acids. Germline loops: CDR1 SGHTA, CDR2 FQGTGA. The CDR3, as DNA: TGTGCCAGCAGCTTAGGACTAGCGGGAGCAGATACGCAGTATTTT. It translates to CASSLGLAGADTQYF.

The chain links TRBV2 to TRBJ1-1, with D possibly being TRBD1 (5 bases). The CDR3 sequence is 15 residues long. Germline V gene data show CDR1 as SNHLY and CDR2 as FYNNEI. The V and J ends lost 1 base and 1 base respectively, with 10 bases between them. CDR3 in amino acids: CASSEGGGRNTEAFF. The CDR3 DNA sequence: TGTGCCAGCAGTGAAGGGGGCGGGCGGAACACTGAAGCTTTCTTT. Full variable domain (outside the CDR3, taken from reference TRBV2 and TRBJ1-1): EPEVTQTPSHQVTQMGQEVILRCVPISNHLYFYWYRQILGQKVEFLVSFYNNEISEKSEIFDDQFSVERPDGSNFTLKIRSTKLEDSAMYFCASSEGGGRNTEAFFGQGTRLTVV.

The chain has TRBV5-6 and TRBJ1-5, with a weak D call TRBD1 (6 bases). The ends were cut back, 2 bases at V and 1 base at J, with 10 bases in the middle. The length of the CDR3 is 15 residues. Germline lookup yields CDR1 SGHDT and CDR2 YYEEEE. CDR3 nucleotide sequence: TGTGCCAGCAGCTTAGGGACACTAAGCAATCAGCCCCAGCATTTT. This translates into CASSLGTLSNQPQHF.

This chain links TRBV9 with TRBJ2-3, with D unresolved. V was clipped by 4 bases and J by 1 base, with 4 bases between them. Germline V CDR1 and CDR2: SGDLS, YYNGEE. This CDR3 region has 12 residues. CDR3 loop: CASSFGTDTQYF. In DNA, the CDR3 is TGTGCCAGCAGCTTCGGCACAGATACGCAGTATTTT.